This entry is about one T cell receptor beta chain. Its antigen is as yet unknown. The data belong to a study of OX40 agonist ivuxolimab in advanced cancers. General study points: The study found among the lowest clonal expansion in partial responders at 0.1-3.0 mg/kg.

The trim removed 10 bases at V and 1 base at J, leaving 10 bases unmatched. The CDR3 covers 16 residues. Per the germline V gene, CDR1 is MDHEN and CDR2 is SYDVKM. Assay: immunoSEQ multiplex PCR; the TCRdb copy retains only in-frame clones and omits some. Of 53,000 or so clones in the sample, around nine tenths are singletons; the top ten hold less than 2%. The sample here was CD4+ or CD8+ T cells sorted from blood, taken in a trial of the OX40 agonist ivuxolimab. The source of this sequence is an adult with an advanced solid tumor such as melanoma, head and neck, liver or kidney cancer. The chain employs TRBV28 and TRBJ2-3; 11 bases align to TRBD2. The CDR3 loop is CATNLAGGSGTDTQYF. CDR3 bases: TGTGCCACCAACTTAGCGGGGGGGAGTGGCACAGATACGCAGTATTTT.